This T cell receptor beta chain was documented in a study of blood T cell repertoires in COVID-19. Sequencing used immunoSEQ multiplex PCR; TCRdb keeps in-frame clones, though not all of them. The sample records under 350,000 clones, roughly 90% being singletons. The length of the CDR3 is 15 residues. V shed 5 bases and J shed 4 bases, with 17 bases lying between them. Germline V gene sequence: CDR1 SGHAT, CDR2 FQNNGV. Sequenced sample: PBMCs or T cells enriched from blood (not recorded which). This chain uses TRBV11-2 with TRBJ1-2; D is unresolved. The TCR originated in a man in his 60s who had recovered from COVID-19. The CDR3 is CASSPEAGIGYGYTF. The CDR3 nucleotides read TGTGCCAGCAGCCCCGAGGCCGGGATTGGCTATGGCTACACCTTC.